The sequence of this T cell receptor beta chain was determined in a study of blood T cell repertoires in COVID-19. Repertoires were generated with immunoSEQ multiplex PCR, while TCRdb's copy carries only in-frame clones and drops some. This sample has 55,000 to 80,000 clones; around 89% occur once, and the top ten carry around 1.2%. The CDR3 has 15 amino acids. Germline trimming cut 2 bases from V and 6 bases from J; bases unmatched to any gene: 7. CDR1 and CDR2 (germline): GTSNPN, SVGIG (reference sequence). The chain couples TRBV30 to TRBJ2-1, with 10 nucleotides matching TRBD2. The material sequenced was peripheral blood. The receptor was derived from a woman aged 55-70 years with acute or convalescent COVID-19. The CDR3 spells CAWSLGLALSNEQFF. CDR3 bases: TGTGCCTGGAGTCTGGGACTAGCGTTGAGCAATGAGCAGTTCTTC.